Listed below are T cell receptor beta chains from one sample, sequenced in a study of vaccination and CD4 T cells after COVID-19. The antigens for these receptors are not known. TCRdb analysed the PCR reads with MiXCR anew, one entry per CDR3 protein. The sample records about 20,000 distinct CDR3 sequences, about 40% being singletons. Sequences were derived from CD4+ T cells from blood, cultured in vitro, sampled before SARS-CoV-2 vaccination. These TCRs come from a human donor who received a COVID-19 vaccine. The CDR3 runs from the conserved cysteine through the conserved F or W. A D gene is named only where the DNA matches it firmly. Only part of the rows carry a size: once, few, many, or a class if the clone is expanded.

d_gene | j_gene | v_gene | abundance | CDR3aa | CDR3nt
TRBD2 | TRBJ2-1 | TRBV11-3 | NA | CASSFRGGRAYNEQFF | TGTGCCAGCAGCTTTCGCGGGGGGCGAGCCTACAATGAGCAGTTCTTC
NA | TRBJ1-5 | TRBV5-1 | NA | CASSLGGGSQPQHF | TGCGCCAGCAGCTTGGGGGGAGGCAGTCAGCCCCAGCATTTT
TRBD2 | TRBJ2-3 | TRBV24-1 | few | CATSARTSGGYTDTQYF | TGTGCCACCAGTGCCAGGACTAGCGGGGGGTACACAGATACGCAGTATTTT
NA | TRBJ1-1 | TRBV6-5 | NA | CASSYESPVAGEAFF | TGTGCCAGCAGTTACGAATCCCCTGTGGCAGGTGAAGCTTTCTTT
NA | TRBJ1-2 | TRBV20-1 | NA | CSTRGGRGFRGVNYGYTF | TGCAGTACTAGAGGAGGCAGGGGCTTCCGAGGGGTCAACTATGGCTACACCTTC
NA | TRBJ2-2 | TRBV5-4 | NA | CASSLEQVSLVYGELFF | TGTGCCAGCAGCTTGGAGCAGGTCAGCTTGGTGTACGGGGAGCTGTTTTTT
NA | TRBJ1-3 | TRBV20-1 | once | CSARDSEVSGNTIYF | TGCAGTGCTAGAGATTCGGAGGTCTCTGGAAACACCATATATTTT
NA | TRBJ2-3 | TRBV18 | NA | CASSPVGGLADTQYF | TGTGCCAGCTCACCGGTGGGGGGTCTCGCAGATACGCAGTATTTT
NA | TRBJ2-5 | TRBV6-1 | NA | CASSGNYIQGETQYF | TGTGCCAGCAGTGGGAACTATATCCAGGGAGAGACCCAGTACTTC
TRBD1 | TRBJ2-7 | TRBV20-1 | NA | CSAAGGTGGIMYSDEQYF | TGCAGTGCCGCGGGTGGGACAGGGGGTATTATGTATTCGGACGAGCAGTACTTC
NA | TRBJ2-3 | TRBV11-3 | NA | CASSLYWGRTDTQYF | TGTGCCAGCAGCTTATACTGGGGGCGAACAGATACGCAGTATTTT
NA | TRBJ1-6 | TRBV6-1 | NA | CASSSLNSPLHF | TGTGCCAGCAGTAGTCTTAATTCACCCCTCCACTTT
NA | TRBJ1-5 | TRBV15 | NA | CATSRDSSGGSQHF | TGTGCCACCAGCAGAGATAGCTCCGGGGGGTCCCAGCATTTT
TRBD1 | TRBJ1-5 | TRBV6-1 | few | CASSQTGNRNQPQHF | TGTGCCAGCAGCCAGACAGGGAATCGGAATCAGCCCCAGCATTTT
TRBD1 | TRBJ1-3 | TRBV10-3 | NA | CAIRDREEAGNTIYF | TGTGCCATCAGGGACAGGGAGGAAGCTGGAAACACCATATATTTT
NA | TRBJ2-5 | TRBV12-3/TRBV12-4 | few | CASMRRDQETQYF | TGTGCCAGCATGAGAAGGGACCAAGAGACCCAGTACTTC
TRBD2 | TRBJ2-2 | TRBV7-3 | NA | CASRTGTSGTGELFF | TGTGCCAGCAGGACCGGGACTAGCGGGACCGGGGAGCTGTTTTTT
TRBD2 | TRBJ2-3 | TRBV7-9 | NA | CASSLVRSWQGSGGFTDTQYF | TGTGCCAGCAGCTTAGTAAGATCATGGCAAGGTAGCGGGGGATTCACAGATACGCAGTATTTT
TRBD2 | TRBJ2-5 | TRBV2 | NA | CASTKPGGETQYF | TGTGCCAGCACCAAGCCGGGAGGGGAGACCCAGTACTTC
NA | TRBJ2-7 | TRBV2 | few | CASSDLGLGVHEQYF | TGTGCCAGCAGTGATCTCGGTCTAGGGGTACACGAGCAGTACTTC
NA | TRBJ2-7 | TRBV5-1 | NA | CASRAGPSYEQYF | TGCGCCAGCAGGGCCGGCCCTTCCTACGAGCAGTACTTC
TRBD1 | TRBJ1-2 | TRBV6-1 | few | CASSEGDRANYGYTF | TGTGCCAGCAGTGAGGGGGACAGGGCAAACTATGGCTACACCTTC
TRBD1 | TRBJ1-2 | TRBV24-1 | NA | CATSNTGGIGYTF | TGTGCCACCAGCAATACAGGGGGCATTGGCTACACCTTC
NA | TRBJ1-6 | TRBV20-1 | NA | CSAGLGNSPLHF | TGCAGTGCTGGACTCGGTAACTCACCCCTCCACTTT
TRBD2 | TRBJ2-2 | TRBV25-1 | once | CASSDLSSGVAGELFF | TGTGCCAGCAGTGACCTATCTAGCGGGGTAGCCGGGGAGCTGTTTTTT
NA | TRBJ2-4 | TRBV12-3/TRBV12-4 | few | CASSFLELNIQYF | TGTGCCAGCAGTTTCCTCGAACTAAACATTCAGTACTTC
NA | TRBJ1-5 | TRBV7-9 | few | CASSPNADQPQHF | TGTGCCAGCAGCCCAAACGCCGATCAGCCCCAGCATTTT
TRBD1 | TRBJ2-2 | TRBV20-1 | few | CSARNGQGPGELFF | TGCAGTGCTAGGAACGGACAGGGACCCGGGGAGCTGTTTTTT
NA | TRBJ1-5 | TRBV20-1 | NA | CSARGTLNQPQHF | TGCAGTGCTAGGGGGACACTCAATCAGCCCCAGCATTTT
NA | TRBJ2-1 | TRBV18 | NA | CASSPPFGGMSYNEQFF | TGTGCCAGCTCACCACCGTTCGGGGGCATGTCCTACAATGAGCAGTTCTTC
TRBD1 | TRBJ2-5 | TRBV6-1 | NA | CASSTSGQGETQYF | TGTGCCAGCAGTACCTCCGGACAGGGAGAGACCCAGTACTTC
NA | TRBJ1-2 | TRBV19 | NA | CASSIQGRYGYTF | TGTGCCAGTAGTATTCAGGGAAGGTATGGCTACACCTTC
NA | TRBJ1-2 | TRBV19 | NA | CASSPPGTYGYTF | TGTGCCAGTAGTCCCCCAGGTACCTATGGCTACACCTTC
NA | TRBJ2-7 | TRBV20-1 | NA | CSAISHRAGVPEQYF | TGCAGTGCCATATCCCACCGGGCAGGGGTCCCGGAGCAGTACTTC
TRBD1 | TRBJ1-2 | TRBV12-3/TRBV12-4 | few | CASSLTGRYGYTF | TGTGCCAGCAGTTTGACAGGGAGATATGGCTACACCTTC
NA | TRBJ2-1 | TRBV4-1 | NA | CASSQAPTGSNEQFF | TGCGCCAGCAGCCAAGCACCGACGGGGAGCAATGAGCAGTTCTTC
TRBD1 | TRBJ1-2 | TRBV19 | few | CATQTGTNYGYTF | TGTGCCACTCAGACAGGGACTAACTATGGCTACACCTTC
NA | TRBJ2-7 | TRBV6-1 | NA | CASGRTANYEQYF | TGTGCCAGCGGGCGGACCGCGAACTACGAGCAGTACTTC
NA | TRBJ1-5 | TRBV6-2/TRBV6-3 | few | CASSYSAIRNQPQHF | TGTGCCAGCAGTTACTCGGCCATTAGGAATCAGCCCCAGCATTTT
NA | TRBJ2-4 | TRBV6-1 | NA | CASSRDTNIQYF | TGTGCCAGCAGCCGCGACACGAACATTCAGTACTTC
TRBD1 | TRBJ1-2 | TRBV2 | NA | CASSARTGEYGYTF | TGTGCCAGCAGCGCCCGGACAGGGGAATATGGCTACACCTTC
NA | TRBJ1-2 | TRBV6-4 | few | CASSEYSQPANYGYTF | TGTGCCAGCAGTGAATACAGTCAGCCTGCTAACTATGGCTACACCTTC
NA | TRBJ2-5 | TRBV11-2 | NA | CASSLFTLVGQETQYF | TGTGCCAGCAGCTTATTTACCCTAGTAGGGCAAGAGACCCAGTACTTC